This T cell receptor (beta chain) was identified in a study of regulatory T cells in long-lasting Graves disease. Study-wide findings and caveats: The study found lower TCR diversity in persistent Graves' patients than in newly diagnosed ones. Accuracy may have been reduced by the small sample size.

Stated time point: newly diagnosed GD, antithyroid drugs for less than 3 months. Following extraction of RNA from PBMCs, that RNA was used to make the TCR library. An endocrinology department in Xi'an, China, supplied the patients. This clonotype has a handful of counts. The antigen remains undetermined. V was trimmed by 5 bases and J by 4 bases, leaving 18 bases between them. The CDR3 has 16 residues. Germline values: CDR1 SEHNR, CDR2 FQNEAQ (reference sequence). Building of the TCR beta libraries involved iRepertoire HTBI primers and Arm-PCR of CDR3 regions. MiXCR, run by TCRdb on the multiplex PCR reads, gives a single entry per CDR3 protein. The repertoire holds 350,000 to 400,000 distinct CDR3 sequences, with around 15% as singletons.

The receptor comes from a female donor with Graves disease. The sequencing here drew on peripheral blood mononuclear cells (PBMCs), taken at new diagnosis, from a patient treated with antithyroid drugs. The gene calls are TRBV7-9 and TRBJ1-3; possibly TRBD1 for D (5 bases). CDR3 loop: CASSPGTARRGNTIYF. The CDR3 DNA reads as TGTGCCAGCAGCCCAGGGACGGCAAGAAGGGGAAACACCATATATTTT. Full variable domain (rest looked up from reference TRBV7-9 and TRBJ1-3): DTGVSQNPRHKITKRGQNVTFRCDPISEHNRLYWYRQTLGQGPEFLTYFQNEAQLEKSRLLSDRFSAERPKGSFSTLEIQRTEQGDSAMYLCASSPGTARRGNTIYFGEGSWLTVV.